A selection of T cell receptor beta chains follows, all from one sample in a study of blood T cell repertoires in COVID-19. TCRdb's table, derived via immunoSEQ multiplex PCR, lists solely in-frame clones and lacks some. The data contain roughly 140,000 clones, about 80% of them singletons. The material sequenced was peripheral blood. The source is a human donor in a cohort sampled during active COVID-19. CDR3s leave out the opening cysteine and the closing phenylalanine or tryptophan. D genes are given only for firm matches.

cdr3_aa: ASNTKEAF
v_call: TRBV11-3
j_call: TRBJ1-1
d_call: .

cdr3_aa: ASSFRDRGDTEAF
v_call: TRBV11-2
j_call: TRBJ1-1
d_call: TRBD1

cdr3_aa: ASSELRGSQPQH
v_call: TRBV6-1
j_call: TRBJ1-5
d_call: .

cdr3_aa: SASLGPELF
v_call: TRBV20-1
j_call: TRBJ2-2
d_call: .

cdr3_aa: ASSPRGQKSYNEQF
v_call: TRBV7-9
j_call: TRBJ2-1
d_call: TRBD1

cdr3_aa: ASRPPGDTQY
v_call: TRBV2
j_call: TRBJ2-3
d_call: .

cdr3_aa: ASSEVGQINSPLH
v_call: TRBV6-1
j_call: TRBJ1-6
d_call: .

cdr3_aa: ASRAGDWYEQY
v_call: TRBV6-5
j_call: TRBJ2-7
d_call: .

cdr3_aa: ASSPLGAGGVGIQPQH
v_call: TRBV7-9
j_call: TRBJ1-5
d_call: TRBD1

cdr3_aa: ASSHAVGGRETQY
v_call: TRBV13
j_call: TRBJ2-5
d_call: .

cdr3_aa: ASIGTGVGEKLF
v_call: TRBV2
j_call: TRBJ1-4
d_call: TRBD1

cdr3_aa: ASSHDRTGDEKLF
v_call: TRBV19
j_call: TRBJ1-4
d_call: TRBD1

cdr3_aa: ASSLSRDRGRETQY
v_call: TRBV5-1
j_call: TRBJ2-5
d_call: TRBD1

cdr3_aa: ASSLIIYYGYT
v_call: TRBV12-3/TRBV12-4
j_call: TRBJ1-2
d_call: .

cdr3_aa: ASSESTPDTQY
v_call: TRBV10-1
j_call: TRBJ2-3
d_call: .

cdr3_aa: SVEVEGSYEQY
v_call: TRBV29-1
j_call: TRBJ2-7
d_call: .

cdr3_aa: ASSASGAQGKNTEAF
v_call: TRBV9
j_call: TRBJ1-1
d_call: .

cdr3_aa: ASSYSPGRTNEKLF
v_call: TRBV6-5
j_call: TRBJ1-4
d_call: .

cdr3_aa: ASSRDRVFNEQF
v_call: TRBV3-1/TRBV3-2
j_call: TRBJ2-1
d_call: TRBD1

cdr3_aa: ASSLVSDSAYEQY
v_call: TRBV11-1
j_call: TRBJ2-7
d_call: .

cdr3_aa: ASRRSAGTVTDTQY
v_call: TRBV27
j_call: TRBJ2-3
d_call: TRBD1

cdr3_aa: ASSDIRQGRTEAF
v_call: TRBV25-1
j_call: TRBJ1-1
d_call: TRBD1

cdr3_aa: ASTYRDRGLLNYGYT
v_call: TRBV2
j_call: TRBJ1-2
d_call: TRBD1

cdr3_aa: AIGRTAREVTDTQY
v_call: TRBV10-1
j_call: TRBJ2-3
d_call: .

cdr3_aa: ASSVFPAGSGANVLT
v_call: TRBV9
j_call: TRBJ2-6
d_call: .

cdr3_aa: ASRRADSRSGNTIY
v_call: TRBV19
j_call: TRBJ1-3
d_call: .

cdr3_aa: ASRSTLAGGGEQY
v_call: TRBV28
j_call: TRBJ2-7
d_call: TRBD2

cdr3_aa: ASSRQVMNTEAF
v_call: TRBV19
j_call: TRBJ1-1
d_call: .

cdr3_aa: ASSEQAGGRHEQF
v_call: TRBV13
j_call: TRBJ2-1
d_call: TRBD2